The rows below give T cell receptor beta chains drawn from one sample of a study of blood T cells in healthy people across ages. MiXCR, run by TCRdb on the 5' RACE reads, gives a single entry per CDR3 protein. The sample shows hundreds of thousands of distinct CDR3 sequences, 49% of them seen only once. The source material was blood. All receptors come from a woman aged 55-69 years in good health. The CDR3 runs from the conserved cysteine through the conserved F or W. D genes are given only for firm matches. Size is omitted from some rows. Given values are once, few, many or a class for expanded clones.

v_gene: TRBV4-3; j_gene: TRBJ2-5; d_gene: -; abundance: -; CDR3nt: TGCGCCAGCAGCCCTGGGGAAGGGTGGGTTCAAGAGACCCAGTACTTC; CDR3aa: CASSPGEGWVQETQYF
v_gene: TRBV18; j_gene: TRBJ1-4; d_gene: -; abundance: -; CDR3nt: TGTGCCAGCTCACCATCCAGCCCCGGGGTCGGTGAAAAACTGTTTTTT; CDR3aa: CASSPSSPGVGEKLFF
v_gene: TRBV11-2; j_gene: TRBJ2-5; d_gene: TRBD1; abundance: -; CDR3nt: TGTGCCAGCAGTTTTAAACAGGGGGGAGAGACCCAGTACTTC; CDR3aa: CASSFKQGGETQYF
v_gene: TRBV7-6; j_gene: TRBJ2-7; d_gene: -; abundance: -; CDR3nt: TGTGCCAGCAGCCAGGGCTTTAATCTGCACGCTGGTTCCGAGCAGTACTTC; CDR3aa: CASSQGFNLHAGSEQYF
v_gene: TRBV2; j_gene: TRBJ1-2; d_gene: -; abundance: few; CDR3nt: TGTGCCAGCAGCACATCGGCGGACTATGGCTACACCTTC; CDR3aa: CASSTSADYGYTF
v_gene: TRBV18; j_gene: TRBJ2-7; d_gene: TRBD2; abundance: -; CDR3nt: TGTGCCAGCTCATTCCTAGCCCCTAGCGGGAGTCTCTACGAGCAGTACTTC; CDR3aa: CASSFLAPSGSLYEQYF
v_gene: TRBV7-6; j_gene: TRBJ2-5; d_gene: TRBD2; abundance: -; CDR3nt: TGTGCCAGCAGCTCGTCGGCGGGGGTTCAAGAGACCCAGTACTTC; CDR3aa: CASSSSAGVQETQYF
v_gene: TRBV7-2; j_gene: TRBJ2-3; d_gene: -; abundance: -; CDR3nt: TGTGCCAGCAGCCTAATCCAGGGAGTAACGGATACGCAGTATTTT; CDR3aa: CASSLIQGVTDTQYF
v_gene: TRBV30; j_gene: TRBJ1-1; d_gene: -; abundance: -; CDR3nt: TGTGCCTGGAGTCCAGAGGGGACTGAAGCTTTCTTT; CDR3aa: CAWSPEGTEAFF
v_gene: TRBV12-3/TRBV12-4; j_gene: TRBJ1-2; d_gene: -; abundance: -; CDR3nt: TGTGCCAGCAGTTTGCAGGGGTCGGTTCAAGGCTACACCTTC; CDR3aa: CASSLQGSVQGYTF
v_gene: TRBV9; j_gene: TRBJ2-5; d_gene: -; abundance: few; CDR3nt: TGTGCCAGCAGCTCTGGGCCATACCCCAGAGAGACCCAGTACTTC; CDR3aa: CASSSGPYPRETQYF
v_gene: TRBV7-9; j_gene: TRBJ1-2; d_gene: -; abundance: -; CDR3nt: TGTGCCGGCAGCTTAGGAGGGGAGTATGGCTACACCTTC; CDR3aa: CAGSLGGEYGYTF
v_gene: TRBV28; j_gene: TRBJ2-3; d_gene: TRBD1; abundance: -; CDR3nt: TGTGCCAGCAGCCAACTTTTGGGGACAGATTCTAGCACAGATACGCAGTATTTT; CDR3aa: CASSQLLGTDSSTDTQYF
v_gene: TRBV28; j_gene: TRBJ2-7; d_gene: -; abundance: -; CDR3nt: TGTGCCAGCAGCAACGGAGACTGGAGCTCCTACGAGCAGTACTTC; CDR3aa: CASSNGDWSSYEQYF
v_gene: TRBV4-3; j_gene: TRBJ1-2; d_gene: -; abundance: few; CDR3nt: TGCGCCAGCAGCCAGGGCAGGACAGACCTCCTCTATGGCTACACCTTC; CDR3aa: CASSQGRTDLLYGYTF
v_gene: TRBV7-9; j_gene: TRBJ2-3; d_gene: -; abundance: -; CDR3nt: TGTGCCAGCAGCGCGCGTAGTATAGATACGCAGTATTTT; CDR3aa: CASSARSIDTQYF
v_gene: TRBV18; j_gene: TRBJ2-7; d_gene: TRBD2; abundance: few; CDR3nt: TGTGCCAGCTCACCAGGACTAGTCAACTACGAGCAGTACTTC; CDR3aa: CASSPGLVNYEQYF
v_gene: TRBV29-1; j_gene: TRBJ2-1; d_gene: -; abundance: once; CDR3nt: TGCAGCGTTGGGGTTACTGACAATGAGCAGTTCTTC; CDR3aa: CSVGVTDNEQFF
v_gene: TRBV6-4; j_gene: TRBJ2-3; d_gene: -; abundance: -; CDR3nt: TGTGCCAGCAGACCCAATGGGGCTAGCACAGAGACGCAGTATTTT; CDR3aa: CASRPNGASTETQYF
v_gene: TRBV20-1; j_gene: TRBJ1-1; d_gene: -; abundance: -; CDR3nt: TGCAGTGCTAAGGGGCGGGGCGTCAAAGCTTTCTTT; CDR3aa: CSAKGRGVKAFF
v_gene: TRBV6-5; j_gene: TRBJ2-1; d_gene: -; abundance: -; CDR3nt: TGTGCCAGCCGACCCGATAGCTCCTACAATGAGCAGTTCTTC; CDR3aa: CASRPDSSYNEQFF
v_gene: TRBV27; j_gene: TRBJ2-1; d_gene: -; abundance: -; CDR3nt: TGTGCCAGCAGTCCTTATCTCCGGGAGCTCGATAGTGAGCAGTTCTTC; CDR3aa: CASSPYLRELDSEQFF
v_gene: TRBV2; j_gene: TRBJ2-5; d_gene: TRBD2; abundance: few; CDR3nt: TGTGCCAGCAGCTGGGAGGGAGAGACCCAGTACTTC; CDR3aa: CASSWEGETQYF
v_gene: TRBV15; j_gene: TRBJ1-5; d_gene: -; abundance: -; CDR3nt: TGTGCCACCAGCATACACTACAATCGGCCCCAGCATTTT; CDR3aa: CATSIHYNRPQHF
v_gene: TRBV20-1; j_gene: TRBJ1-2; d_gene: TRBD1; abundance: many; CDR3nt: TGCAGTGCTCCAGCCAGACAGGGAGGGGACTATGGCTACACCTTC; CDR3aa: CSAPARQGGDYGYTF
v_gene: TRBV29-1; j_gene: TRBJ2-1; d_gene: TRBD2; abundance: -; CDR3nt: TGCAGCGTGTCGGTGTCGGGAGGGCCGGGTGAGCAGTTCTTC; CDR3aa: CSVSVSGGPGEQFF
v_gene: TRBV6-5; j_gene: TRBJ2-1; d_gene: TRBD2; abundance: -; CDR3nt: TGTGCCAGCAGACTTAGCGGGAGTCCCTACAATGAGCAGTTCTTC; CDR3aa: CASRLSGSPYNEQFF
v_gene: TRBV20-1; j_gene: TRBJ2-1; d_gene: TRBD1; abundance: few; CDR3nt: TGCAGTGCTGACAGGGGAGAGCAGTTCTTC; CDR3aa: CSADRGEQFF
v_gene: TRBV13; j_gene: TRBJ2-3; d_gene: -; abundance: once; CDR3nt: TGTGCCAGCAGCCCCCGGACCCGGGTAGATACGCAGTATTTT; CDR3aa: CASSPRTRVDTQYF
v_gene: TRBV9; j_gene: TRBJ2-7; d_gene: TRBD2; abundance: few; CDR3nt: TGTGCCAGCAGCGTAGCCCCCAGCGGGAGTCTCTACGAGCAGTACTTC; CDR3aa: CASSVAPSGSLYEQYF
v_gene: TRBV18; j_gene: TRBJ2-7; d_gene: -; abundance: -; CDR3nt: TGTGCCAGCTCACCACGTGAAGAGCAGTACGAGCAGTACTTC; CDR3aa: CASSPREEQYEQYF
v_gene: TRBV29-1; j_gene: TRBJ2-1; d_gene: -; abundance: few; CDR3nt: TGCAGCGTTGTTAAGAGATTGGTGGACAATGAGCAGTTCTTC; CDR3aa: CSVVKRLVDNEQFF
v_gene: TRBV20-1; j_gene: TRBJ2-3; d_gene: -; abundance: once; CDR3nt: TGCAGTGCCAATGGGGGGGCTAGCGGTTACACAGATACGCAGTATTTT; CDR3aa: CSANGGASGYTDTQYF
v_gene: TRBV28; j_gene: TRBJ1-6; d_gene: -; abundance: -; CDR3nt: TGTGCCAGCAGTTTATTAGCGGGAGATAATTCACCCCTCCACTTT; CDR3aa: CASSLLAGDNSPLHF
v_gene: TRBV20-1; j_gene: TRBJ1-6; d_gene: -; abundance: once; CDR3nt: TGCAGTGCTCCCATGGAAGTTTTGAATTCACCCCTCCACTTT; CDR3aa: CSAPMEVLNSPLHF
v_gene: TRBV25-1; j_gene: TRBJ2-5; d_gene: -; abundance: few; CDR3nt: TGTGCCAGCAGTTACAGCCTCCAAGAGACCCAGTACTTC; CDR3aa: CASSYSLQETQYF
v_gene: TRBV7-9; j_gene: TRBJ1-1; d_gene: -; abundance: -; CDR3nt: TGTGCCAGCAGCTCCGTAACAGGTATCACTGAAGCTTTCTTT; CDR3aa: CASSSVTGITEAFF
v_gene: TRBV24-1; j_gene: TRBJ1-5; d_gene: -; abundance: -; CDR3nt: TGTGCCACCAGTGATTTCGGAGGTCAGCCCCAGCATTTT; CDR3aa: CATSDFGGQPQHF
v_gene: TRBV20-1; j_gene: TRBJ1-6; d_gene: TRBD1; abundance: -; CDR3nt: TGCAGTGCTAGAGCCCCGCCGGGACAGGGGCGGACACCCCTCCACTTT; CDR3aa: CSARAPPGQGRTPLHF
v_gene: TRBV27; j_gene: TRBJ2-5; d_gene: TRBD1; abundance: once; CDR3nt: TGTGCCAGCACTTCCGGGCGGTACAGGGGGCCGGGGACCCAGTACTTC; CDR3aa: CASTSGRYRGPGTQYF
v_gene: TRBV7-3; j_gene: TRBJ2-5; d_gene: TRBD2; abundance: -; CDR3nt: TGTGCCAGCAGCTCGGGGACTAGCGGGAAAAATGAGCAGTACTTC; CDR3aa: CASSSGTSGKNEQYF
v_gene: TRBV6-2/TRBV6-3; j_gene: TRBJ2-2; d_gene: -; abundance: -; CDR3nt: TGTGCCAGCAGTAATCTAGCAAAGGGCACCGGGGAGCTGTTTTTT; CDR3aa: CASSNLAKGTGELFF
v_gene: TRBV3-1; j_gene: TRBJ2-1; d_gene: TRBD2; abundance: few; CDR3nt: TGTGCCAGCAGCCACCGGACTAGCTGGGATGAGCAGTTCTTC; CDR3aa: CASSHRTSWDEQFF
v_gene: TRBV28; j_gene: TRBJ1-1; d_gene: -; abundance: few; CDR3nt: TGTGCCAGCAGTTTATTATCCCGGGGGAACACTGAAGCTTTCTTT; CDR3aa: CASSLLSRGNTEAFF
v_gene: TRBV20-1; j_gene: TRBJ2-7; d_gene: TRBD1; abundance: many; CDR3nt: TGCAGTGCTAGTATCAGGACAGGGGGCCTCGAGCAGTACTTC; CDR3aa: CSASIRTGGLEQYF
v_gene: TRBV7-8; j_gene: TRBJ2-5; d_gene: -; abundance: few; CDR3nt: TGTGCCAGCAGCTTAGAGTCAGCGGTAGCCCAAGAGACCCAGTACTTC; CDR3aa: CASSLESAVAQETQYF
v_gene: TRBV20-1; j_gene: TRBJ2-1; d_gene: -; abundance: -; CDR3nt: TGCAGTGTTCCCGAACCAATATCCTGGGTAGAGCAGTTCTTC; CDR3aa: CSVPEPISWVEQFF
v_gene: TRBV29-1; j_gene: TRBJ2-7; d_gene: -; abundance: few; CDR3nt: TGCAGCGTTGTGAGGGGTTCCGCCTACGAGCAGTACTTC; CDR3aa: CSVVRGSAYEQYF
v_gene: TRBV3-1; j_gene: TRBJ2-5; d_gene: -; abundance: few; CDR3nt: TGTGCCAGCAGACAAGGGGGGGCCGACTGGGAAGAGACCCAGTACTTC; CDR3aa: CASRQGGADWEETQYF
v_gene: TRBV2; j_gene: TRBJ1-1; d_gene: -; abundance: -; CDR3nt: TGTGCCAGCAGGGGACAAGGCTCGGGTGAAGCTTTCTTT; CDR3aa: CASRGQGSGEAFF
v_gene: TRBV25-1; j_gene: TRBJ2-7; d_gene: TRBD2; abundance: few; CDR3nt: TGTGCCAGCAGCCCTTTTAGCGGGAGTAGCTACGAGCAGTACTTC; CDR3aa: CASSPFSGSSYEQYF
v_gene: TRBV20-1; j_gene: TRBJ2-1; d_gene: TRBD2; abundance: -; CDR3nt: TGCAGTGCTGGCGGGACTAGCGGAGGCAGCTACAATGAGCAGTTCTTC; CDR3aa: CSAGGTSGGSYNEQFF
v_gene: TRBV5-1; j_gene: TRBJ1-2; d_gene: TRBD1; abundance: few; CDR3nt: TGCGCCAGCAGCGACGGGACAGCCGTCCCTGGCTACACCTTC; CDR3aa: CASSDGTAVPGYTF
v_gene: TRBV6-1; j_gene: TRBJ1-1; d_gene: -; abundance: -; CDR3nt: TGTGCCAGCAGTTGGGAGAACACTGAAGCTTTCTTT; CDR3aa: CASSWENTEAFF
v_gene: TRBV9; j_gene: TRBJ2-1; d_gene: -; abundance: many; CDR3nt: TGTGCCAGCAGCGTAGGAGTAGGGGTTGGCGGCAATGAGCAGTTCTTC; CDR3aa: CASSVGVGVGGNEQFF